This T cell receptor beta chain was recorded in a study of radiation and T cells in renal cell carcinoma. Study information: Nephrectomy followed 15 Gy stereotactic body radiation by 4 weeks. Study results and caveats: From baseline, blood top tumor clonotypes peaked at 2 weeks post-radiation.

Stated time point: baseline pretreatment blood. Regarding treatment: 15 Gy SBRT to primary tumor, nephrectomy 4 weeks later. After SBRT, blood was collected at 2 and 4 weeks, plus baseline. The tumor was a clear cell renal cell carcinoma. The repertoire was sequenced with immunoSEQ multiplex PCR; TCRdb's copy has only in-frame clones and lacks some. The sample includes about 20,000 clones, 80% of them seen just once. This clone was counted a single time. What it recognizes is unknown. This CDR3 contains 16 residues. CDR1 SGHRS and CDR2 YFSETQ come from the germline V gene. Trimming stripped 1 base from V and 2 bases from J, with 12 bases between.

The origin of this receptor is a man aged 55 to 69 with renal cell carcinoma. The V gene is TRBV5-1, the J gene TRBJ1-4, with a tentative D call TRBD1 (5 bases). The specimen comprised blood, sampled from a patient whose treatment included radiotherapy and nephrectomy. The CDR3 protein is CASSLTGTATNEKLFF. The CDR3 DNA reads TGCGCCAGCAGCTTGACGGGGACCGCCACTAATGAAAAACTGTTTTTT. Full variable domain (remainder filled in from reference TRBV5-1 and TRBJ1-4): KAGVTQTPRYLIKTRGQQVTLSCSPISGHRSVSWYQQTPGQGLQFLFEYFSETQRNKGNFPGRFSGRQFSNSRSEMNVSTLELGDSALYLCASSLTGTATNEKLFFGSGTQLSVL.